A selection of T cell receptor beta chains follows, all from one sample in a study of T cells after yellow fever vaccination. TCRdb reprocessed the 5' RACE reads with MiXCR, giving one entry per CDR3 protein. The sample lists about 430,000 distinct CDR3 sequences; roughly a sixth were seen once. The sample in question was PBMCs, obtained before the yellow fever booster vaccination. These receptors all come from a young man who received the YFV17D yellow fever vaccine. CDR3s include the opening cysteine and the closing phenylalanine or tryptophan. The order of the fields is V gene, D gene, clone size, J gene, CDR3 DNA, CDR3 protein. The D gene is left open where the match is weak. The size of a clone is reported for some rows only, either as once, few or many, or as a class for expanded clones.

V: TRBV5-1; D: TRBD1; size: .; J: TRBJ2-6; DNA: TGCGCCAGCAGCTTACGGACAGGGTTAAGCTCTGGGGCCAACGTCCTGACTTTC; CDR3: CASSLRTGLSSGANVLTF
V: TRBV5-1; D: .; size: .; J: TRBJ1-1; DNA: TGCGCCAGCAGCGTCAGGGCCCCGAACACTGAAGCTTTCTTT; CDR3: CASSVRAPNTEAFF
V: TRBV6-2/TRBV6-3; D: .; size: few; J: TRBJ1-6; DNA: TGTGCCAGCAGTTACCGAACGCGAGGTTATTCACCCCTCCACTTT; CDR3: CASSYRTRGYSPLHF
V: TRBV6-6; D: .; size: .; J: TRBJ2-2; DNA: TGTGCCAGCAGTCTCCACAGTCCACGGAACACCGGGGAGCTGTTTTTT; CDR3: CASSLHSPRNTGELFF
V: TRBV4-1; D: .; size: .; J: TRBJ2-2; DNA: TGCGCCAGCAGCCAAGGGAGCAGGGGTTACACCGGGGAGCTGTTTTTT; CDR3: CASSQGSRGYTGELFF
V: TRBV2; D: TRBD1; size: .; J: TRBJ1-2; DNA: TGTGCCAGCGACAGGGACTATGGCTACACCTTC; CDR3: CASDRDYGYTF
V: TRBV12-3/TRBV12-4; D: .; size: few; J: TRBJ1-2; DNA: TGTGCCAGCAGTTTTAGGGGGATTTCTGGCTACACCTTC; CDR3: CASSFRGISGYTF
V: TRBV12-3/TRBV12-4; D: .; size: few; J: TRBJ2-5; DNA: TGTGCCAGCAGCATTACTAGTAAAGGAGGAGAGACCCAGTACTTC; CDR3: CASSITSKGGETQYF
V: TRBV6-2/TRBV6-3; D: TRBD1; size: few; J: TRBJ1-2; DNA: TGTGCCAGCAGGGGGACAGCTAACTATGGCTACACCTTC; CDR3: CASRGTANYGYTF
V: TRBV6-5; D: .; size: .; J: TRBJ2-5; DNA: TGTGCCAGCAGTAACTTGTACCAAGAGACCCAGTACTTC; CDR3: CASSNLYQETQYF
V: TRBV6-5; D: .; size: few; J: TRBJ2-1; DNA: TGTGCCAGCAGTTACTCGGGCAGAAGCTCCTACAATGAGCAGTTCTTC; CDR3: CASSYSGRSSYNEQFF
V: TRBV18; D: .; size: .; J: TRBJ1-1; DNA: TGTGCCAGCTCACCGCTAACGTTGCAGACAAACACTGAAGCTTTCTTT; CDR3: CASSPLTLQTNTEAFF
V: TRBV6-2/TRBV6-3; D: .; size: many; J: TRBJ2-2; DNA: TGTGCCAGCAAGGGATGGAACACCGGGGAGCTGTTTTTT; CDR3: CASKGWNTGELFF